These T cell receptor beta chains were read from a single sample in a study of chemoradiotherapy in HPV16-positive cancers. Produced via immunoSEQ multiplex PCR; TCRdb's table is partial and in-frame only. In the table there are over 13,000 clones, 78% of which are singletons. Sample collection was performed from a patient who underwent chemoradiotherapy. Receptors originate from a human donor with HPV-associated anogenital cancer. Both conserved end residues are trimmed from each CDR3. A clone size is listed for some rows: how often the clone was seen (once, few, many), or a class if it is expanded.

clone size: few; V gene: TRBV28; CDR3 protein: ASSQRLAGVGQY
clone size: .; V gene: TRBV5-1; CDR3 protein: ASRGVGSGGISDTQY
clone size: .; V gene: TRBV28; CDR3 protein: ASSPAGQGAKSTPYEQY
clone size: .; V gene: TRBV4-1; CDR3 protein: ASSRTGSNEKLF
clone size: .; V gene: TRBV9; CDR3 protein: ASSVLGGTGELF
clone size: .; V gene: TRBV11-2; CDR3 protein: ASSIRTSADTQY
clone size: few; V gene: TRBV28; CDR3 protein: ASRTPERDTEAF
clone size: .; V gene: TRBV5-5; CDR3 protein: ASSLGGTGPEKLF
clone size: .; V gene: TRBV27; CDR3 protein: ASSFRWGSSYEQY
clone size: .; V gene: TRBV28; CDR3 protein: ASNVNGDRGGYEQY
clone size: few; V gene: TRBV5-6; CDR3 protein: ASSSGQVYGYT
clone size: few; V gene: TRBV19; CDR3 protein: ASSIKDAQEQPQH
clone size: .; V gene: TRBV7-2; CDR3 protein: ASSSAMEFSEQF
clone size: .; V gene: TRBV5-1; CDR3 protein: ASRTGGPDTEAF
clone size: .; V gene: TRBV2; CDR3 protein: ASSARDSIYGYT
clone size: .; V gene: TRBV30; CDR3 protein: AWSAGRYNEQF
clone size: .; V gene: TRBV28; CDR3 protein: ASSLWSSGRVEAF
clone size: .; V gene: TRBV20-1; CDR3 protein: SAIYSDTQY
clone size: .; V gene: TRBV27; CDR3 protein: ASSLLGNYGYT
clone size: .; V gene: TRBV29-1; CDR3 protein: SVEGGGGEQF
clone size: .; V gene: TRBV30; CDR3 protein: AWSDPLGFGNTIY
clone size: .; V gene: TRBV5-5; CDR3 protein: ASSPSSGFYEQY
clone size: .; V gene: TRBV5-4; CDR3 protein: ASSLSTEQF
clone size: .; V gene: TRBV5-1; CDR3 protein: ASSFFTHSAGTEAF
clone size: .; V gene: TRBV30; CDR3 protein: AWGRQGGTEAF
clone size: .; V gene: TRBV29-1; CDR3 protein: SHDGTPVYNEQF
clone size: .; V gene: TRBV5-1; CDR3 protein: ASSFLRGDTEAF
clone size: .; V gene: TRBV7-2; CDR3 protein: ASSLERDTPAGEQY
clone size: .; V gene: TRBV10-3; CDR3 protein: AISELGDNQPQH
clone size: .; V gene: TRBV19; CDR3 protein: ASQKRTSQSGELF
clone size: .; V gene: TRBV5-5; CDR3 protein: ASSTGTGFRYGYT
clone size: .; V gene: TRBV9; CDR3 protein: ASSARDRGQKDTQY
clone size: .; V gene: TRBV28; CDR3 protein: ASSFLEGRNQPQH
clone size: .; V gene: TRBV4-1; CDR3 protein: ASSQEQTSGNGNEQF
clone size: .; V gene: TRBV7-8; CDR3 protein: ASSFESTGNSYEQY
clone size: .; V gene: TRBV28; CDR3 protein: ASSRTITYEQY
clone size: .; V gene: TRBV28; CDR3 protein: ASRPDRANSPLH
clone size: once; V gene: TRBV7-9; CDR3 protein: ASSPSLDEQF
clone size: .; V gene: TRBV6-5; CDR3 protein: ASSQGAEAF
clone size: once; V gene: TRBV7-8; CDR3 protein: ASSSVPGGDGATNEKLF
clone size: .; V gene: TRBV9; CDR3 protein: ASSTSSYNEQF
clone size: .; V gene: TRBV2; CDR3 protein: ASSEGRWRPTHQETQY
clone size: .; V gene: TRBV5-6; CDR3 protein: ASSPGGHNEKLF
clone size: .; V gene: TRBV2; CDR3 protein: ASSGDYNSPLH
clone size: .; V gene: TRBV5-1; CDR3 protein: ASSTPGRAYEQY
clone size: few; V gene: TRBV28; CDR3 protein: ASSLLAKNIQY
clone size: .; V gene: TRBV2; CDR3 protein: ASRDRSTNEKLF
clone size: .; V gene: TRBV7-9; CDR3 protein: ASSPVGVPSGNTIY
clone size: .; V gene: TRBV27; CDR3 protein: ASTPLTGGASGYT
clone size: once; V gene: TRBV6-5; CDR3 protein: ASTNGRKGYT
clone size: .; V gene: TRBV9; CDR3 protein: ASSAGPFSEAF
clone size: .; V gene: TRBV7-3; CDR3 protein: ASSPARQGSGETQY
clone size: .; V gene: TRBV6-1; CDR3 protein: ASSVRWDQETQY
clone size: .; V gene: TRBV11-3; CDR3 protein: ASSSNGENTGELF
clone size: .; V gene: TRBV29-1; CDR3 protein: SVASGLANTGELF